This T cell receptor beta chain was recovered during a study of T cell repertoires in cytomegalovirus infection. Study-wide background: The public TCR beta signatures pointed to both CMV infection and matching HLA type.

General study findings and limits: HLA-C-restricted CMV clonotypes gave the most frequent clonotype in two of eight donors.

V was pared by 1 base and J by 1 base, with 4 bases between. CDR3 length: 14 amino acids. CDR1 is SGHTA, CDR2 FQGNSA, per germline. This clonotype was picked up many times. No antigen is known for it. One entry per CDR3 protein, called by TCRdb with MiXCR from the reads. The sample includes hundreds of thousands of distinct CDR3 sequences, about 33% of them seen just once. The sample was cultured PBMCs, taken from culture after CMV antigen stimulation. The chain joins TRBV7-2 to TRBJ2-2, with D hard to call. The sequence came from a human donor in good health (CMV status not recorded). Some clones in this sample may be carry-over from other donors' samples. The CDR3 region has the DNA TGTGCCAGCAGCTTAGGGATGAACACCGGGGAGCTGTTTTTT. Translating it yields CASSLGMNTGELFF.